Listed here is a single T cell receptor (beta chain). This record belongs to a study of blood T cell repertoires in COVID-19. For the study at large: Sites in the United States, Italy and Spain provided acute and convalescent COVID-19 samples. PBMCs, B-cell-depleted T cells, or T cells provided the cDNA or gDNA that made up the material.

Someone with COVID-19 had been met by exposed participants within 2 weeks before study entry. Authors' methods: Estimation of nucleated cell counts was performed using reference gene primer amplification. Clones were sequenced by immunoSEQ multiplex PCR, and TCRdb holds only the in-frame ones, with some missing. The V and J calls and clone size were taken over from that table, and D and trimming were inferred from the DNA. The table shows about 300,000 clones, with roughly 85% occurring only once. Sequenced sample: PBMCs or T cells enriched from blood (not recorded which). This sequence originates from a woman aged 25 to 45 who had been exposed to COVID-19.

The CDR3: CASSLYPEERNNEQFF. CDR3 DNA: TGTGCCAGCAGTTTATATCCCGAGGAGAGAAACAATGAGCAGTTCTTC. The V and J genes are TRBV27 and TRBJ2-1; D remains ambiguous. Trimming shortened V by 1 base and J by 5 bases, and 15 bases separated the two germline ends. This CDR3 comprises 16 residues. Germline assignment: CDR1 MNHEY and CDR2 SMNVEV (reference sequence).